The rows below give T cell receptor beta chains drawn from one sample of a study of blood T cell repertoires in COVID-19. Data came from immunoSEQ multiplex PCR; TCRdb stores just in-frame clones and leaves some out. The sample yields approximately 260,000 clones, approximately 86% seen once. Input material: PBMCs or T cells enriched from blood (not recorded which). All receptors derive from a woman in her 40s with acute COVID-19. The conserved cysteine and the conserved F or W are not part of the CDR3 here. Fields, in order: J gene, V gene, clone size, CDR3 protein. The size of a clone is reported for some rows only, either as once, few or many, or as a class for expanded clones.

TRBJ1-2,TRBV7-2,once,ASNLQGGAYGYT
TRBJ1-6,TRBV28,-,ASSLGTGGLSPLH
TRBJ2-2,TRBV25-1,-,ASSAPLGQGARTGELF
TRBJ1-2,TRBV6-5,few,ASEQGWGYT
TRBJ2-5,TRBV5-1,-,ASSLGDNQETQY
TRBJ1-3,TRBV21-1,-,ASSKAPSGSGNTIY
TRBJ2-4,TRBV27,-,ASSFGGSKNIQY
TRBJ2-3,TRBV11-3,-,ASSLGELAGVTDTQY
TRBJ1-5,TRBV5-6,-,ASSLGYRGLFQPQH
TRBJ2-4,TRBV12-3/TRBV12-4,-,ASSPGENIQY
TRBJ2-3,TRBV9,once,ASSKDRGFFTDTQY
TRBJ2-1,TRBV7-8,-,ASSSAGGESSYNEQF
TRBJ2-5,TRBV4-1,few,ASSQRPGLAGPETQY
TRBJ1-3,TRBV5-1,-,ASSMTGDISGNTIY
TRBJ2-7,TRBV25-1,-,ASSDFGVNEQY
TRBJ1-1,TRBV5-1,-,ANSFRDMLNTEAF
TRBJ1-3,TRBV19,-,ASRRGWGSGNTIY
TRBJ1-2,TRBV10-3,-,AISDYNREDGYT
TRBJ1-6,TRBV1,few,TSSQRQPQGSYSPLH
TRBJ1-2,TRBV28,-,ASSLGQGRGYT
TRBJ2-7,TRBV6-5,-,ASDGLAGLDEQY
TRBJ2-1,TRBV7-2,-,ASSLSLAGAYEQF
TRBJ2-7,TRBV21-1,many,ASSLPRGKRAFYEQY
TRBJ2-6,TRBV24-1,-,ATSDSLAEGGGANVLT
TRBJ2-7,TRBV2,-,ASSESGRGSQFGRYEQY
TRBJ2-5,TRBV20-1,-,SARVGETQY
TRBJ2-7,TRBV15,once,ATSRAGTSGSGEQY
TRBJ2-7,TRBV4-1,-,ASSQRTGGPYEQY